The clone carrying this T cell receptor beta chain was recorded at least ten times. What it recognizes is unknown. The data belong to a study of blood T cells in healthy people across ages. Using a J-beta primer mix together with a sample-barcoded 5' primer, a second PCR was run for roughly 6 to 12 cycles. Via MiXCR, TCRdb re-called the 5' RACE reads, giving one row per CDR3 protein. The sample includes 750,000 to 1,000,000 distinct CDR3 sequences, roughly 29% of them seen just once. Study-wide results and limits: Per million T cells, TCR beta diversity dropped roughly linearly as age increased.

Germline assignment: CDR1 SGHRS and CDR2 YFSETQ. V dropped 0 bases and J dropped 5 bases, with 9 bases sitting between them. The CDR3 has 13 amino acids. These data also formed part of another study, on T cells of mothers and their children.

The sample was blood. This TCR derives from a woman between 35 and 50 years old in good health. This rearrangement joins TRBV5-1 to TRBJ2-7; no firm D call. The CDR3 loop reads CASSLDNVDEQYF. CDR3 bases: TGCGCCAGCAGCTTGGATAATGTGGACGAGCAGTACTTC. The whole variable domain, remainder taken from reference TRBV5-1 and TRBJ2-7, is KAGVTQTPRYLIKTRGQQVTLSCSPISGHRSVSWYQQTPGQGLQFLFEYFSETQRNKGNFPGRFSGRQFSNSRSEMNVSTLELGDSALYLCASSLDNVDEQYFGPGTRLTVT.